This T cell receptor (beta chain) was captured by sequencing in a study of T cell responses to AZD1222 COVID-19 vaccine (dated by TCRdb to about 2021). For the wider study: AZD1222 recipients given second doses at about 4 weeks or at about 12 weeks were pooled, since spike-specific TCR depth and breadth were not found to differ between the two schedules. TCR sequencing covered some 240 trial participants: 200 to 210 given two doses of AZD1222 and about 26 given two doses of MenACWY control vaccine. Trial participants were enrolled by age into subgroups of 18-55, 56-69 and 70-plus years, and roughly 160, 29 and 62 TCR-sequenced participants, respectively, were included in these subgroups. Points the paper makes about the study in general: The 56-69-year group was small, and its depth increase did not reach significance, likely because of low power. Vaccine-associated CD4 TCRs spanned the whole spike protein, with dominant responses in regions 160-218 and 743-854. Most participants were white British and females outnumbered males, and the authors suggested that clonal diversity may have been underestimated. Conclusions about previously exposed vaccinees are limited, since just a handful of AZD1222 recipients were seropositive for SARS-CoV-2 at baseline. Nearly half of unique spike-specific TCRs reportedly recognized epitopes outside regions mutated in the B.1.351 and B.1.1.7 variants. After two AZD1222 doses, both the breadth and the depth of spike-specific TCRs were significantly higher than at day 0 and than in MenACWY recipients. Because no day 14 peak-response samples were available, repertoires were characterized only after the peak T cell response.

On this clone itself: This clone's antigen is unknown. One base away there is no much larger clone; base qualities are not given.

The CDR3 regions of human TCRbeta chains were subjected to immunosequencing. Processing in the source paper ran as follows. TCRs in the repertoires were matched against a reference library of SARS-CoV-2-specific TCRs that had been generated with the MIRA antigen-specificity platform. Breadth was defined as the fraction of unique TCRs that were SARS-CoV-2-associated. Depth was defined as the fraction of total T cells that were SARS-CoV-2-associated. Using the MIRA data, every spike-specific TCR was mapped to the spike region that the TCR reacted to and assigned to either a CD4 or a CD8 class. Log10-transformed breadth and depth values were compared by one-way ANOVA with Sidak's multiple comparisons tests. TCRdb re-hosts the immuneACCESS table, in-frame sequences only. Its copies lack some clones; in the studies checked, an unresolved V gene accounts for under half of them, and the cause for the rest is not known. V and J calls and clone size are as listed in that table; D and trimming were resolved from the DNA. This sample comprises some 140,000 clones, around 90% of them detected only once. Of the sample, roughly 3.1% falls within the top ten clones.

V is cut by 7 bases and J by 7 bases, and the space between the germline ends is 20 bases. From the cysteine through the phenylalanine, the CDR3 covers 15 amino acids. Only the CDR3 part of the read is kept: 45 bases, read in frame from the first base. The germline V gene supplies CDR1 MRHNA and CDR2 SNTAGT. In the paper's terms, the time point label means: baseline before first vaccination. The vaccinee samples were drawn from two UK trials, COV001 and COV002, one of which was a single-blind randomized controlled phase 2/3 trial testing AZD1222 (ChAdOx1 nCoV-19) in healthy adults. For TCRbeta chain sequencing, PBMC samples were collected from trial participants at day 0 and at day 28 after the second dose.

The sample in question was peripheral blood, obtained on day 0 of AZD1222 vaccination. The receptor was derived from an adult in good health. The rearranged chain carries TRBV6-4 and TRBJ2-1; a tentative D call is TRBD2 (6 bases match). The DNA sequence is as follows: TGTGCCAGCACCCCCGGGCCCTACCGGGGGAATGAGCAGTTCTTC. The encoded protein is CASTPGPYRGNEQFF.